This TCR beta chain was sequenced for a study of blood T cells in healthy people across ages. General study results and limits: Because sorting was not performed, PBMCs prevented conclusive naive versus antigen-experienced comparison. Estimated diversity that came from one million T cells was considered an underestimate.

PCR was performed a second time for roughly 7 to 12 cycles using a sample-barcoded 5' primer and a J-beta primer mix. With 12 random nucleotides, a template-switch adaptor tagged each individual cDNA molecule. TCRdb ran MiXCR on the 5' RACE reads and lists one entry per CDR3 protein. The sample carries roughly 1.9 million distinct CDR3 sequences, 39% recorded once. This clonotype was counted between two and nine times. Antigen specificity is unknown. The CDR3 runs to 17 residues. The ends were cut back, 0 bases at V and 0 bases at J, with 15 bases in the middle. CDR1 LGHNA and CDR2 YSLEER come from the germline V gene.

Sequenced input: blood. The genes are TRBV4-3 and TRBJ2-7, with TRBD2 as a possible D gene (5 bases). The sequence was collected from a human donor in good health. CDR3 bases: TGCGCCAGCAGCCAAGAGTGGGGAGACTCGAGCTCCTACGAGCAGTACTTC. Its translation is CASSQEWGDSSSYEQYF.